What follows are 20 T cell receptor beta chains derived from one specimen sequenced in a study of T cell responses to AZD1222 COVID-19 vaccine. Clones were sequenced by immunoSEQ multiplex PCR, and TCRdb holds only the in-frame ones, with some missing. The data hold about 130,000 clones, with 90% to 95% observed a single time. This material consisted of peripheral blood, taken 28 days after the second AZD1222 dose. These receptors were taken from an adult who received the AZD1222 COVID-19 vaccine.

The chain is built from TRBV5-3 and TRBJ1-4, with D possibly TRBD1 on 5 matching bases. TRBV5-3 is an ORF, with its function uncertain. V was trimmed by 3 bases and J by 7 bases, leaving 25 bases between them. This CDR3 has 18 residues. The CDR3 bases are TGTGCCAGAAGCTACCCGTCCATCGCCGACAGTCCCCCTGAAAAACTGTTTTTT. This encodes CARSYPSIADSPPEKLFF.

The chain combines TRBV20-1 with TRBJ2-1; TRBD2 matches at 11 bases. Germline CDR1 and CDR2: DFQATT and SNEGSKA (reference sequence). The CDR3 runs to 15 residues. V lost 3 bases to trimming and J lost 9 bases; unmatched junction nucleotides: 10. The CDR3 protein is CSASLSGGAMIEQFF. CDR3 bases: TGCAGTGCTAGTCTTAGCGGGGGGGCCATGATTGAGCAGTTCTTC.

The J gene is TRBJ2-1, the V gene TRBV7-3; tentatively, D is TRBD1 or TRBD2 (5 bases each). CDR1 SGHTA and CDR2 FQGTGA come from the germline V gene. CDR3 length: 13 residues. V dropped 5 bases and J dropped 9 bases, with 14 bases sitting between them. The CDR3 protein is CASSPGIRGEQFF. In DNA, the CDR3 is TGTGCCAGCAGCCCAGGGATACGGGGTGAGCAGTTCTTC.

This clone was seen just once. The chain recombines TRBV18 with TRBJ2-3, with D perhaps TRBD1 (5 bases). The CDR3 length is 16 residues. V dropped 3 bases and J dropped 0 bases, with 13 bases sitting between them. CDR1 is KGHSH, CDR2 LQKENI, per germline. The CDR3 bases are TGTGCCAGCTCACCGAGGACACTCGGTAGCACAGATACGCAGTATTTT. As protein: CASSPRTLGSTDTQYF. The full variable domain, with the rest looked up from reference TRBV18 and TRBJ2-3, is NAGVMQNPRHLVRRRGQEARLRCSPMKGHSHVYWYRQLPEEGLKFMVYLQKENIIDESGMPKERFSAEFPKEGPSILRIQQVVRGDSAAYFCASSPRTLGSTDTQYFGPGTRLTVL.

The genes are TRBV28 and TRBJ1-2; 7 bases align to TRBD1. V lost 2 bases and J lost 4; bases outside the gene matches: 4. The V gene's germline CDR1 is MDHEN and CDR2 SYDVKM. The CDR3 runs 14 residues. CDR3 loop: CASSLVGQPYGYTF. The DNA of the CDR3 is TGTGCCAGCAGTTTAGTGGGACAGCCCTATGGCTACACCTTC.

The chain recombines TRBV7-8 with TRBJ2-7; perhaps TRBD1 as D (5 bases). The germline gives CDR1 SGHVS, CDR2 FQNEAQ. The CDR3 extends over 14 amino acids. The V gene lost 5 bases and the J gene lost 2 bases, with 13 bases spanning the gap. The CDR3 region is CASSQGRGTYEQYF. In DNA, the CDR3 is TGTGCCAGCAGCCAAGGTAGGGGAACCTACGAGCAGTACTTC.

The chain links TRBV5-1 to TRBJ1-1; maybe TRBD1 (6 bases). Germline loops: CDR1 SGHRS, CDR2 YFSETQ. The CDR3 loop spans 13 amino acids. V was trimmed by 2 bases and J by 6 bases, leaving 11 bases between them. In DNA, the CDR3 is TGCGCCAGCAGCTTAGTGGGGGGCCCTGAAGCTTTCTTT. Its translation is CASSLVGGPEAFF.

The rearrangement uses TRBV19 and TRBJ2-7; no firm D call. The V gene lost 3 bases and the J gene lost 0 bases, with 6 bases spanning the gap. The CDR3 runs 13 residues. Germline CDR1 reads LNHDA; CDR2 reads SQIVND (reference sequence). Written as DNA, the CDR3 is TGTGCCAGTAGTATCCAGACCTCCTACGAGCAGTACTTC. This encodes CASSIQTSYEQYF.

This chain joins TRBV30 and TRBJ1-1; D ambiguous. Looked up from germline, CDR1 is GTSNPN and CDR2 is SVGIG (reference sequence). This CDR3 region has 14 residues. Trimming removed 0 bases at V and 0 bases at J, with 8 bases between. CDR3 sequence (DNA): TGTGCCTGGAGTGTGCGACCGTTGAACACTGAAGCTTTCTTT. Protein product: CAWSVRPLNTEAFF.

The V call is TRBV18, the J call TRBJ2-7; a weak D match, TRBD2 (5 bases). V shed 3 bases and J shed 3 bases, with 15 bases lying between them. This CDR3 has 15 amino acids. Per the germline V gene, CDR1 is KGHSH and CDR2 is LQKENI. The CDR3 reads CASSPAGSGDYEQYF. CDR3 nucleotides: TGTGCCAGCTCACCTGCGGGTTCCGGGGACTACGAGCAGTACTTC.

The chain is built from TRBV6-2 or TRBV6-3 and TRBJ1-1, with D perhaps TRBD1 (6 bases). Per the germline V gene, CDR1 is MNHEY and CDR2 is SVGEGT. The CDR3 has 14 amino acids. V lost 4 bases, J lost 10 bases, and 19 bases lay in between. CDR3 sequence: CASSSAADRSGAFF. DNA of the CDR3: TGTGCCAGCAGTTCGGCGGCCGACAGGAGCGGAGCTTTCTTT.

The V and J genes are TRBV28 and TRBJ1-2, with no clear D. CDR1 and CDR2 from the germline V gene are MDHEN and SYDVKM. The length of the CDR3 is 13 residues. V lost 6 bases and J lost 2, with 10 bases in between. The CDR3 region is CASRDPTNYGYTF. CDR3 sequence (DNA): TGTGCCAGCAGAGACCCGACCAACTATGGCTACACCTTC.

The rearrangement uses TRBV24-1 and TRBJ2-3; a possible D gene is TRBD2 (5 bases). The CDR3 consists of 15 residues. Germline assignment: CDR1 KGHDR and CDR2 SFDVKD. Trimming pared 3 bases from V and 3 bases from J, leaving 12 bases between. The CDR3 sequence: CATSDRKDFTDTQYF. CDR3 coding DNA: TGTGCCACCAGTGATCGTAAGGACTTTACAGATACGCAGTATTTT.

The V and J genes are TRBV5-1 and TRBJ1-1; D uncertain. Germline values: CDR1 SGHRS, CDR2 YFSETQ. The CDR3 is made up of 14 amino acids. V dropped 0 bases and J dropped 1 base, with 7 bases sitting between them. The CDR3 region has the DNA TGCGCCAGCAGCTTGGATGCGGGGAACACTGAAGCTTTCTTT. It yields the protein CASSLDAGNTEAFF.

This clone occurred once. The genes are TRBV30 and TRBJ1-2; D may be TRBD1 (5 bases). The V and J ends lost 1 base and 2 bases respectively, with 11 bases between them. Germline loops: CDR1 GTSNPN, CDR2 SVGIG (reference sequence). The CDR3 spans 14 residues. Written as DNA, the CDR3 is TGTGCCTGGAGTGGGGACGGACGGAACTATGGCTACACCTTC. Translating gives CAWSGDGRNYGYTF.

This chain joins TRBV27 and TRBJ1-6; the D is unclear. Germline values: CDR1 MNHEY, CDR2 SMNVEV (reference sequence). V was clipped by 5 bases and J by 7 bases, with 6 bases between them. CDR3 length equals 12 residues. The CDR3 DNA is TGTGCCAGCAGTAGTCAGAATTCACCCCTCCACTTT. This translates into CASSSQNSPLHF.

The V gene is TRBV2, the J gene TRBJ2-7, with 9 bases matching TRBD2. Germline CDR1 SNHLY, CDR2 FYNNEI. V was clipped by 4 bases and J by 1 base; unmatched bases: 8. CDR3 length equals 16 residues. CDR3 sequence reads: CASSAIPGLASYEQYF. The CDR3 nucleotides are TGTGCCAGCAGTGCTATCCCGGGACTAGCTTCCTACGAGCAGTACTTC.

The chain uses TRBV9 and TRBJ2-7, with no clear D. The V and J ends lost 0 bases and 1 base respectively, with 8 bases between them. Germline V lookup: CDR1 SGDLS, CDR2 YYNGEE. The CDR3 spans 14 residues. For the CDR3, the DNA is TGTGCCAGCAGCGTAGGCACCGCTTCCTACGAGCAGTACTTC. Its translation: CASSVGTASYEQYF.

The genes are TRBV11-3 and TRBJ2-5; 12 nucleotides line up with TRBD1. Per germline, CDR1 SGHNT and CDR2 YENEEA. CDR3 size: 16 residues. The J segment lost 4 bases and the V segment lost 6 bases, leaving 9 bases of the junction unmatched. CDR3 nucleotide sequence: TGTGCCAGCAGAAACCGGGACAGGGGGCTGAGAGAGACCCAGTACTTC. It is translated as CASRNRDRGLRETQYF.

This chain uses TRBV15 with TRBJ1-1; no clear D gene. Per germline, CDR1 LNHNV and CDR2 YYDKDF (reference sequence). CDR3 length: 12 residues. V gave up 1 base and J gave up 3 bases, with 3 bases separating them. The chain's CDR3 is CATSRADTEAFF. CDR3 DNA sequence: TGTGCCACCAGCAGAGCAGACACTGAAGCTTTCTTT.